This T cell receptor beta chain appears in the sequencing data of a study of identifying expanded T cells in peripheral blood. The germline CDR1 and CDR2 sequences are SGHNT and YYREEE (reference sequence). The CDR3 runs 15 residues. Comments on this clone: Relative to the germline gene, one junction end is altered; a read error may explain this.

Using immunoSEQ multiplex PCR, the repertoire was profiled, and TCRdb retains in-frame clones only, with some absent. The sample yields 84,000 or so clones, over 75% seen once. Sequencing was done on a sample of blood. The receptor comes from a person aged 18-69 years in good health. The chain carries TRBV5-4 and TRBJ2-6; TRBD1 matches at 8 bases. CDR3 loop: CASSTGQGGTNVLTF. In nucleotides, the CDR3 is TGTGCCAGCAGCACAGGACAGGGTGGGACCAACGTCCTGACTTTC.